These T cell receptor beta chains were read from a single sample in a study of blood T cell repertoires in COVID-19. This table comes from immunoSEQ multiplex PCR, and its TCRdb copy is limited to in-frame clones, with some not included. The sample yields 90,000 to 150,000 clones, over 75% seen once. Sequencing was done on a sample of peripheral blood. The receptors come from a man in his forties or fifties with acute or convalescent COVID-19. Each CDR3 is given with its conserved first and last residue. D genes are given only for firm matches. Rows may omit the clone size; those that give it use once, few, many or a size class.

TGTGCCAGCAGCTCTGAGGTCCGATCACCCCTCCACTTT,CASSSEVRSPLHF,13,NA,TRBJ1-6,NA,TRBV7-9
TGCGCCAGCAAAGACTCTGACGTAGTGGCAGATACGCAGTATTTT,CASKDSDVVADTQYF,15,NA,TRBJ2-3,NA,TRBV5-1
TGTGCCAGCAGATCCTCGGGACACAGCTATGGCTACACCTTC,CASRSSGHSYGYTF,14,NA,TRBJ1-2,NA,TRBV2
TGTGCCAGCAGTCCGGGGGTGGGGTATGGCTACACCTTC,CASSPGVGYGYTF,13,NA,TRBJ1-2,NA,TRBV27
TGTGCCAGCAGCTCACAGGGGGCTTGGGAGACCCAGTACTTC,CASSSQGAWETQYF,14,TRBD1,TRBJ2-5,NA,TRBV5-4
TGTGCCAGCAGCCCCCGGACCAGGGATGAAAAACTGTTTTTT,CASSPRTRDEKLFF,14,NA,TRBJ1-4,NA,TRBV3-1/TRBV3-2
TGTGCCAGCAGCCCAACAGGGGGGGACACCATATATTTT,CASSPTGGDTIYF,13,TRBD1,TRBJ1-3,NA,TRBV12-3/TRBV12-4
TGTGCCAGCAGTGAAGCCGGAGTCAGGGCAGATACGCAGTATTTT,CASSEAGVRADTQYF,15,NA,TRBJ2-3,NA,TRBV6-1
TGCGCCAGCAGCTGGGGGACAGCTAGCGATGAGCAGTTCTTC,CASSWGTASDEQFF,14,NA,TRBJ2-1,NA,TRBV5-1
TGTGCCAGCAGCTACGGGGGGGCCTACGAGCAGTACTTC,CASSYGGAYEQYF,13,TRBD2,TRBJ2-7,NA,TRBV5-4
TGCAGCGTTGACGGGACAGACAACTATGGCTACACCTTC,CSVDGTDNYGYTF,13,TRBD1,TRBJ1-2,NA,TRBV29-1
TGTGCCAGCAGCCAAGATAGGGGTGAGCAGTTCTTC,CASSQDRGEQFF,12,NA,TRBJ2-1,NA,TRBV5-4
TGCGCCAGCAGCTTGACGGGTGTTCTGGGTGAAAAACTGTTTTTT,CASSLTGVLGEKLFF,15,NA,TRBJ1-4,NA,TRBV5-1
TGTGCCAGCAGCTCCATCTGGGGGACACACTACGAGCAGTACTTC,CASSSIWGTHYEQYF,15,NA,TRBJ2-7,NA,TRBV11-2
TGTGCCAGCAGCGGAGCCGGGACTAACTTCATGAACACTGAAGCTTTCTTT,CASSGAGTNFMNTEAFF,17,NA,TRBJ1-1,NA,TRBV5-5
TGTGCCAGCAGTTTACCGACAGGGCGAACGGTTAATTCACCCCTCCACTTT,CASSLPTGRTVNSPLHF,17,TRBD1,TRBJ1-6,NA,TRBV28
TGTGCCAGCAGATACACTAGCGGGGGAAATGGTGAGCAGTTCTTC,CASRYTSGGNGEQFF,15,TRBD2,TRBJ2-1,NA,TRBV4-2
TGTGCCAGCAGTTTATCAAGTCGTGGGGGACACTGGTTAGGCGAGCAGTACTTC,CASSLSSRGGHWLGEQYF,18,NA,TRBJ2-7,NA,TRBV28
TGTGCCAGCAGTGAACAGGGTTGGGAGACCCAGTACTTC,CASSEQGWETQYF,13,NA,TRBJ2-5,few,TRBV6-1
TGTGCCAGCAGCTTAACCAGGACAGAGGTTCTTGGCTACACCTTC,CASSLTRTEVLGYTF,15,NA,TRBJ1-2,few,TRBV7-9
TGTGCCAGTAGTCCACGCGGGAGGGCCACAGATACGCAGTATTTT,CASSPRGRATDTQYF,15,TRBD2,TRBJ2-3,NA,TRBV19
TGTGCCAGTATAGCAGGGGGTTTCACTGAAGCTTTCTTT,CASIAGGFTEAFF,13,TRBD1,TRBJ1-1,NA,TRBV19
TGTGCCGCACGTACAGGGGCACCCCTCCACTTT,CAARTGAPLHF,11,TRBD1,TRBJ1-6,NA,TRBV6-5
TGTGCCTGGAGTGTAGGGGGGGCAGGTCAGCCCCAGCATTTT,CAWSVGGAGQPQHF,14,NA,TRBJ1-5,NA,TRBV30
TGTGCCAGTAGTATAAGGACTAGCACTTCAGGCTCCTACAATGAGCAGTTCTTC,CASSIRTSTSGSYNEQFF,18,TRBD2,TRBJ2-1,NA,TRBV19
TGTGCCAGCAGTGTGAGGGATTATAATTCACCCCTCCACTTT,CASSVRDYNSPLHF,14,NA,TRBJ1-6,NA,TRBV2
TGTGCCAGCAGCCCTTCCCAGGGACAACACTACACCTTC,CASSPSQGQHYTF,13,NA,TRBJ1-2,NA,TRBV7-9
TGTGCCAGCAGCGCCGCCGGGACAGGGGCGGCTGAAGCTTTCTTT,CASSAAGTGAAEAFF,15,TRBD1,TRBJ1-1,NA,TRBV9
TGTGCCAGCAGCCAAGCAGACAGGATTCTGGATGAGCAGTTCTTC,CASSQADRILDEQFF,15,NA,TRBJ2-1,NA,TRBV4-2
TGTGCCTCCGGGGAGCCGACTAACTATGGCTACACCTTC,CASGEPTNYGYTF,13,NA,TRBJ1-2,NA,TRBV6-6
TGTGCCAGCAGTGAAGTGGGGGAGGGCGAAGACAATGAGCAGTTCTTC,CASSEVGEGEDNEQFF,16,TRBD2,TRBJ2-1,NA,TRBV2
TGTGCCAGCAGCTTGGTGGGACAGGAGAAGGAGCTGTTTTTT,CASSLVGQEKELFF,14,TRBD1,TRBJ2-2,few,TRBV5-4
TGTGCCAGCAGCTTACCGGGGGAGGATAATTCACCCCTCCACTTT,CASSLPGEDNSPLHF,15,NA,TRBJ1-6,NA,TRBV11-3
TGCGCCAGCAGCTCGGGACTAGCCAGTTACGAGCAGTACTTC,CASSSGLASYEQYF,14,TRBD2,TRBJ2-7,NA,TRBV5-1
TGTGCCAGCTCGCCGGGACAGGCTAGCTCTGGAAACACCATATATTTT,CASSPGQASSGNTIYF,16,TRBD1,TRBJ1-3,once,TRBV18
TGTGCCAGCAGCGAAACCGGGACTAGCAGCGGTGAGCAGTTCTTC,CASSETGTSSGEQFF,15,TRBD2,TRBJ2-1,NA,TRBV5-5
TGTGCCAGCAGTTTTGGGCCTCGAGCTCAGTACTTC,CASSFGPRAQYF,12,NA,TRBJ2-7,NA,TRBV12-3/TRBV12-4
TGCGCCAGCAGCTCTGGGGACAGGGAGGGCAATCAGCCCCAGCATTTT,CASSSGDREGNQPQHF,16,TRBD1,TRBJ1-5,NA,TRBV5-1
TGTGCCAGCAGCTTGGGTTACAGGGATTCACCCCTCCACTTT,CASSLGYRDSPLHF,14,NA,TRBJ1-6,NA,TRBV7-3
TGCAGCGCGTTCGCTAGCGACACCGGGGAGCTGTTTTTT,CSAFASDTGELFF,13,NA,TRBJ2-2,NA,TRBV29-1
TGCGCCAGCAACGCTGATGGGGGGGGCGAGGAGACCCAGTACTTC,CASNADGGGEETQYF,15,NA,TRBJ2-5,NA,TRBV5-1
TGTGCCAGCAGCTGGGCAGGGGGCGCCGGGACTGAAGCTTTCTTT,CASSWAGGAGTEAFF,15,TRBD1,TRBJ1-1,NA,TRBV7-9
TGTGCCAGCAGCTTGGGCCAGGGAGGTTTGAACACTGAAGCTTTCTTT,CASSLGQGGLNTEAFF,16,NA,TRBJ1-1,NA,TRBV5-4
TGTGCCAGTAGTGCAGGGGACGGGGAGCTGTTTTTT,CASSAGDGELFF,12,NA,TRBJ2-2,NA,TRBV19
TGTGCCAGCAGCTTAGACTTCCGGACAGTGAACACTGAAGCTTTCTTT,CASSLDFRTVNTEAFF,16,NA,TRBJ1-1,NA,TRBV7-9
TGTGCCAGCAATGAAGGCCGGAGAGAAGCGACCCAGTACTTC,CASNEGRREATQYF,14,NA,TRBJ2-5,NA,TRBV9
TGTGCCAGCAGCCACGGGGGGTCAGGGGCAATCTATGGCTACACCTTC,CASSHGGSGAIYGYTF,16,NA,TRBJ1-2,NA,TRBV7-3
TGTGCCAGCAGCCAAGATGGGGACAGGGTAAGCCCGGGATCCTACGAGCAGTACTTC,CASSQDGDRVSPGSYEQYF,19,TRBD1,TRBJ2-7,NA,TRBV14
TGTGCCAGCAGTTACTCGTCGCAGGGTAGGGGTGAAAAACTGTTTTTT,CASSYSSQGRGEKLFF,16,NA,TRBJ1-4,NA,TRBV6-6
TGTGCCAGAAGCTCCACAGGGGTTCTCAGTGATTCACCCCTCCACTTT,CARSSTGVLSDSPLHF,16,TRBD1,TRBJ1-6,NA,TRBV5-3
TGCGCCAGCAGCTTGGCGGGACAGGGGCCGGAGACCCAGTACTTC,CASSLAGQGPETQYF,15,TRBD1,TRBJ2-5,NA,TRBV5-1